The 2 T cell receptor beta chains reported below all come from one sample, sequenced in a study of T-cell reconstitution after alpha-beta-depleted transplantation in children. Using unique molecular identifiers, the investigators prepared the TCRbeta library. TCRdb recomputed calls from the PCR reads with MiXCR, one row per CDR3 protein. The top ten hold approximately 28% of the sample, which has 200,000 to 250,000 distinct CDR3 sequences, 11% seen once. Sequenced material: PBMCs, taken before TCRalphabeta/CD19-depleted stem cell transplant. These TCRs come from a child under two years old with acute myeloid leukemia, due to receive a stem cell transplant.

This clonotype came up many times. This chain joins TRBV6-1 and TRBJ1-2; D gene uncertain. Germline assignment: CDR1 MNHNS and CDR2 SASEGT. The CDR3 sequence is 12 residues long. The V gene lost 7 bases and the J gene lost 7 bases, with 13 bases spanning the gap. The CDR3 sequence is CASKITLSGYTF. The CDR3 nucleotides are TGTGCCAGCAAAATAACTCTCTCTGGCTACACCTTC.

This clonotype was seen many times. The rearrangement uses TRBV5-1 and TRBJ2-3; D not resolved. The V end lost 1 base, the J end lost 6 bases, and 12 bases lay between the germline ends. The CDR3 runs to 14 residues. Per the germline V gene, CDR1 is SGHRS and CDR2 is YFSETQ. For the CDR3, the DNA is TGCGCCAGCAGCTTGCAACGACCGACTGATACGCAGTATTTT. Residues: CASSLQRPTDTQYF.